Below, one T cell receptor (beta chain) is given with its context. Its recognized antigen is unknown. No base qualities exist here, and no much larger clone lies one base off it. Libraries were made using 5' RACE. The second PCR ran for roughly 7 to 11 cycles and used a J-beta primer mix along with a sample-barcoded 5' primer. A template-switch 5' adaptor carrying 12 random nucleotides introduced a unique molecular identifier onto each TCR beta cDNA molecule. Each sample yielded at least 3 million CDR3-containing paired-end reads. The Mint cDNA synthesis kit, primed by a TRBC-specific oligonucleotide, was used to synthesize first-strand cDNA from all RNA. Following uracil-DNA glycosylase treatment, a first 18-cycle PCR with universal primers M1SS and BC2_uni_R was performed on all cDNA. As for the original processing: Normalization of each sample was performed by random selection of 1 million high-quality reads, each carrying a distinct molecular identifier. Instead of being binned into consensus sequences, reads that shared molecular identifiers were thrown out. MiTCR, with a Q25 quality threshold and the strictest error-elimination algorithm, was used for CDR3 identification, clonotype clustering and error correction. A nonparametric unseen species model using Euler transformation provided a lower-bound estimate of total TCR beta diversity. TCRdb trimmed public reads at Q25 via fastp, called clones via MiXCR and kept in-frame beta chains. Identical CDR3 proteins give one entry, which carries the most common genes and DNA. The authors' filters were not applied to this entry. The sample data list approximately 1,700,000 distinct CDR3 sequences, and 39% of these were observed just once. Clones ranked in the top ten supply 20% to 25% of the sample.

These data are taken from a study of blood T cells in healthy people across ages (dated by TCRdb to between 2014 and 2016). Some background on the complete study: In model experiments, roughly one uniquely barcoded TCR beta cDNA molecule per two T cells was captured by template switching. The study measured age-related changes in TCR beta repertoire diversity using deep sequencing normalized with unique cDNA molecular identifiers. Four age groups were formed from the donors: young (average about 16 years), middle-aged (roughly 38), aged (about 62) and long-lived (around 82). Donors of different ages were randomly distributed across sequencing lanes to avoid experimental bias. The study analyzed two additional independent replicas of 1 million unique cDNA reads from the same blood draw for two donors, one aged 18 to 30 and one aged 80 or older.

Study-level results and caveats: Compared with the aged group, more naive CD4+ T cells, fewer expanded clones and increased TCR diversity were shown by the long-lived group, suggesting age selection. Observed TCR beta diversity per million T cells fell roughly linearly with age, and a significant reduction was already apparent by age around 36. Estimates of total diversity based on one million sequenced T cells were regarded as lower bounds and as underestimates. Bulk unsorted PBMC profiling prevented conclusive comparison of naive and antigen-experienced compartments. The percentage of naive T cells measured by flow cytometry correlated strongly with observed TCR beta diversity. Because the CMV infection status of the donors was unknown, age-related changes in expanded clonotypes may potentially have been confounded.

The CDR3 starts with the cysteine, ends with the phenylalanine, and has 15 residues. Only the CDR3 DNA stays, 45 bases, in frame from base 1. V is trimmed back by 4 bases and J by 0 bases, and the junction contains 5 bases that no gene match accounts for. Via the germline V gene (reference sequence), CDR1 is DFQATT and CDR2 SNEGSKA. Donors were 40 or so systemically healthy Caucasian individuals from Russia aged roughly 6 to 90 years. Each donor gave 8 to 10 milliliters of peripheral blood, drawn into EDTA-treated Vacutainer tubes. Ficoll-Paque density-gradient centrifugation was used to isolate PBMCs, with at least 7 million obtained per sample. Trizol reagent was used to extract total RNA from PBMCs, with at least 6 micrograms per sample. The percentages of naive CD45RAhigh/CD27high T cells were determined by flow cytometry on a PBMC aliquot from every donor.

The clonotype was recovered from a human donor in good health. The chain is assembled from TRBV20-1 and TRBJ1-5; 8 bases in the junction line up with TRBD1. Sequencing was performed on blood. The CDR3 protein: CSAMDREFSNQPQHF. The DNA reads TGCAGTGCTATGGACAGGGAGTTTAGCAATCAGCCCCAGCATTTT.